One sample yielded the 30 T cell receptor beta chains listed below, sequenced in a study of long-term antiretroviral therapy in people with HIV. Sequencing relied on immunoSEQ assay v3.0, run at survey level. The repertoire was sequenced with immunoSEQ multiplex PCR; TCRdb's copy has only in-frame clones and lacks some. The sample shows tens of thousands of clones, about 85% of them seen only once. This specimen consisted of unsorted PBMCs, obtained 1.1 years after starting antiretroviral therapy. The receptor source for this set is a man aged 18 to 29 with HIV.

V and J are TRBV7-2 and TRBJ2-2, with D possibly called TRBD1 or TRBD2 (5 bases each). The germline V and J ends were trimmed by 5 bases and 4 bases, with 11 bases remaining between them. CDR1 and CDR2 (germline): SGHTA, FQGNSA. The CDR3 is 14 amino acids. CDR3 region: CASSDRDVTGELFF. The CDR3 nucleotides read TGTGCCAGCAGCGACCGGGACGTCACCGGGGAGCTGTTTTTT.

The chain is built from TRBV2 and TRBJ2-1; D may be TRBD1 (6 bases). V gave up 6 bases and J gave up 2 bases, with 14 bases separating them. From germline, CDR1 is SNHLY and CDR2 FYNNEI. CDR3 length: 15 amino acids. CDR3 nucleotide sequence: TGTGCCAGCAGGCCCGAACAGGGTACCTACAATGAGCAGTTCTTC. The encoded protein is CASRPEQGTYNEQFF.

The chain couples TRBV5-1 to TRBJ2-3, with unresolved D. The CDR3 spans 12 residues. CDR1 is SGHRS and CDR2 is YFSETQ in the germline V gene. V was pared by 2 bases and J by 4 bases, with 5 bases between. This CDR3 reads CASSFSSDTQYF. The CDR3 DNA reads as TGCGCCAGCAGCTTTAGCTCAGATACGCAGTATTTT.

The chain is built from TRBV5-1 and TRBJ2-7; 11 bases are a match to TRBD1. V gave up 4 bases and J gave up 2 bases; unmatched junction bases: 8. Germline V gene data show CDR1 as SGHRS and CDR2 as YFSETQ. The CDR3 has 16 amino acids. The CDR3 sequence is CASSVGPGQGAYEQYF. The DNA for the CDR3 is TGCGCCAGCAGCGTGGGGCCGGGACAGGGGGCCTACGAGCAGTACTTC.

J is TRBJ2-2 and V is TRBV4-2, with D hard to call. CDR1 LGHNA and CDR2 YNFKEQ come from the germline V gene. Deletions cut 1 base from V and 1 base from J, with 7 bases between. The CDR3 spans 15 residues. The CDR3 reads CASSQGRRNTGELFF. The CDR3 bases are TGTGCCAGCAGCCAAGGGCGGAGGAACACCGGGGAGCTGTTTTTT.

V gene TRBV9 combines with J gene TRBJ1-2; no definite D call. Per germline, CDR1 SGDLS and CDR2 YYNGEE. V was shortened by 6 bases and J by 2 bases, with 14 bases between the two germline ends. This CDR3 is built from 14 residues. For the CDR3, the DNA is TGTGCCAGCACCCCACCGGGCAGCAACTATGGCTACACCTTC. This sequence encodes CASTPPGSNYGYTF.

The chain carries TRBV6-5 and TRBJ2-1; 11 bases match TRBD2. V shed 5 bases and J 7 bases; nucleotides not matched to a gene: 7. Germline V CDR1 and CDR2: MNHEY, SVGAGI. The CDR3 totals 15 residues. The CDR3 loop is CASSLSGRGGNEQFF. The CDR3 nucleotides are TGTGCCAGCAGTCTTAGCGGGAGGGGAGGGAATGAGCAGTTCTTC.

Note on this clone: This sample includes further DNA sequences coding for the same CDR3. The CDR3 loop is CASSIAFGDEQYF. CDR3 bases: TGTGCCAGTAGTATAGCTTTCGGGGACGAGCAGTACTTC. The chain recombines TRBV19 with TRBJ2-7; D may be TRBD2 (5 bases). This CDR3 is 13 amino acids long. V was pared by 1 base and J by 5 bases, with 9 bases between. Germline CDR1 is LNHDA and CDR2 is SQIVND (reference sequence). Together with reference TRBV19 and TRBJ2-7, the CDR3 gives the full variable domain: DGGITQSPKYLFRKEGQNVTLSCEQNLNHDAMYWYRQDPGQGLRLIYYSQIVNDFQKGDIAEGYSVSREKKESFPLTVTSAQKNPTAFYLCASSIAFGDEQYFGPGTRLTVT.

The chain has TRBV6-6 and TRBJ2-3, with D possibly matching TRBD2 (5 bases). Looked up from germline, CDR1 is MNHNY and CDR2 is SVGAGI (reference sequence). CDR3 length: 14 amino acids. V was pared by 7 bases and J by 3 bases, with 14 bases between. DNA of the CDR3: TGTGCCAGCACCCCTTATGAGGGAACAGATACGCAGTATTTT. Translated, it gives CASTPYEGTDTQYF.

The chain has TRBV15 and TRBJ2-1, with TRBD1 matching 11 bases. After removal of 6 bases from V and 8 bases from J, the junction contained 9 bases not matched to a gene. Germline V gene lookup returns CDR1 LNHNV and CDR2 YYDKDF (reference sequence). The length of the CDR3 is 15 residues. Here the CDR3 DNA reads TGTGCCACCAGGGGGGACAGGGGGTTAGGCGATGAGCAGTTCTTC. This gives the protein CATRGDRGLGDEQFF.

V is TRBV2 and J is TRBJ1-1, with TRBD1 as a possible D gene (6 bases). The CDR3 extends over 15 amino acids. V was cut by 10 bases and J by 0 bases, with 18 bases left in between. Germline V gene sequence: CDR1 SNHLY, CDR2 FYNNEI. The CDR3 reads CATRQAQTMNTEAFF. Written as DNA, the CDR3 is TGTGCCACCCGACAGGCTCAAACAATGAACACTGAAGCTTTCTTT.

The CDR3 bases are TGTGCCAGCAGTCCTCTCGGACTCTACCTTGAAGCTTTCTTT. Translating gives CASSPLGLYLEAFF. V is TRBV27 and J is TRBJ1-1; D gene ambiguous. The CDR3 contains 14 residues. The ends were cut back, 5 bases at V and 7 bases at J, with 17 bases in the middle. Germline assignment: CDR1 MNHEY and CDR2 SMNVEV (reference sequence).

In DNA form, the CDR3 reads TGTGCCAGCAGCCCTAAACCCAGACATATGAACACTGAAGCTTTCTTT. Its protein product is CASSPKPRHMNTEAFF. The genes are TRBV7-3 and TRBJ1-1; D not resolved. The length of the CDR3 is 16 residues. V gave up 5 bases and J gave up 0 bases, with 16 bases separating them. CDR1 and CDR2 (germline): SGHTA, FQGTGA.

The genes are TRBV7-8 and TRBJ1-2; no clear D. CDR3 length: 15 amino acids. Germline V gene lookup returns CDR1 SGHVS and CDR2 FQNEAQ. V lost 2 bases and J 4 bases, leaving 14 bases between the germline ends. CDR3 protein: CASSLLDGTSYGYTF. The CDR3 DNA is TGTGCCAGCAGCTTATTGGACGGAACCTCCTATGGCTACACCTTC.

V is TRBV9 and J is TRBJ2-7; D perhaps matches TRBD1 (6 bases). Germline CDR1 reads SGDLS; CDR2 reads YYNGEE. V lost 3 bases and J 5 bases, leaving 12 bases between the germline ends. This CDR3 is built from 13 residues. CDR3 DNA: TGTGCCAGCAGCGGACGAAACAGGGACGAGCAGTACTTC. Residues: CASSGRNRDEQYF. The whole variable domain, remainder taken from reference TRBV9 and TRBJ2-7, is DSGVTQTPKHLITATGQRVTLRCSPRSGDLSVYWYQQSLDQGLQFLIQYYNGEERAKGNILERFSAQQFPDLHSELNLSSLELGDSALYFCASSGRNRDEQYFGPGTRLTVT.

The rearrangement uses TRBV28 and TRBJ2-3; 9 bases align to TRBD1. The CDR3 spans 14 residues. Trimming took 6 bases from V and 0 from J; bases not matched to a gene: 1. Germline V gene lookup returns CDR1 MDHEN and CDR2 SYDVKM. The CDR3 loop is CASRQGASTDTQYF. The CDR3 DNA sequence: TGTGCCAGCAGACAGGGGGCTAGCACAGATACGCAGTATTTT.

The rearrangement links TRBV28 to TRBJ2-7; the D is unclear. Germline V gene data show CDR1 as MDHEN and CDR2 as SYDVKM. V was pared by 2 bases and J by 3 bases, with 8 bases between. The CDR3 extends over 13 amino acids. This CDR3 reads CASSLDGFYEQYF. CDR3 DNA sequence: TGTGCCAGCAGTTTAGACGGCTTCTACGAGCAGTACTTC. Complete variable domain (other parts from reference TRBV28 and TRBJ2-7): DVKVTQSSRYLVKRTGEKVFLECVQDMDHENMFWYRQDPGLGLRLIYFSYDVKMKEKGDIPEGYSVSREKKERFSLILESASTNQTSMYLCASSLDGFYEQYFGPGTRLTVT.

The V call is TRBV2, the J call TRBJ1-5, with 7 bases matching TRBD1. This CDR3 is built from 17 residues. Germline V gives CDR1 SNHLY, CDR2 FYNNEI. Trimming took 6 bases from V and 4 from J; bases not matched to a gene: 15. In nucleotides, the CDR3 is TGTGCCAGCAGGGCTCCTCGGGACAGCGACACGAATCAGCCCCAGCATTTT. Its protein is CASRAPRDSDTNQPQHF. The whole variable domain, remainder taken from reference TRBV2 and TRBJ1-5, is EPEVTQTPSHQVTQMGQEVILRCVPISNHLYFYWYRQILGQKVEFLVSFYNNEISEKSEIFDDQFSVERPDGSNFTLKIRSTKLEDSAMYFCASRAPRDSDTNQPQHFGDGTRLSIL.

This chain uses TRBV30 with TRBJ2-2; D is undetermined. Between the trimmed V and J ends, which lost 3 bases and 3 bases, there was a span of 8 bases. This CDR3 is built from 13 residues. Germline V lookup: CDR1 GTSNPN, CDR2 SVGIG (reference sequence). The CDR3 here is CAWSGFHTGELFF. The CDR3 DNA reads TGTGCCTGGAGCGGGTTTCACACCGGGGAGCTGTTTTTT. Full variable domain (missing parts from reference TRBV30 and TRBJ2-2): SQTIHQWPATLVQPVGSPLSLECTVEGTSNPNLYWYRQAAGRGLQLLFYSVGIGQISSEVPQNLSASRPQDRQFILSSKKLLLSDSGFYLCAWSGFHTGELFFGEGSRLTVL.

The CDR3 region has the DNA TGTGCCAGCAGCCAAGACCTATATACGCAGTATTTT. Its protein is CASSQDLYTQYF. The chain employs TRBV2 and TRBJ2-3; D remains unclear. Trimming removed 6 bases from V and 7 bases from J, with 11 bases in between. This CDR3 comprises 12 residues. Germline loops: CDR1 SNHLY, CDR2 FYNNEI.

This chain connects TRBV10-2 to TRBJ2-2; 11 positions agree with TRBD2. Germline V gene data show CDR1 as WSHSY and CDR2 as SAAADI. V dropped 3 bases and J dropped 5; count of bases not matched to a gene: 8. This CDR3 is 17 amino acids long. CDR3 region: CASSDLTSGGSTGELFF. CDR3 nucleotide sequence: TGCGCCAGCAGTGACCTAACTAGCGGGGGTAGTACCGGGGAGCTGTTTTTT.

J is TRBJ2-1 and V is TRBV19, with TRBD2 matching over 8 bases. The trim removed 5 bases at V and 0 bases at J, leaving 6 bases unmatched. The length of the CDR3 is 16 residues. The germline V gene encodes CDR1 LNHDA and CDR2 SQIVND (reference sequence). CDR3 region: CASSSAGGISYNEQFF. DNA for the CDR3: TGTGCCAGTAGTTCGGCGGGGGGAATCTCCTACAATGAGCAGTTCTTC. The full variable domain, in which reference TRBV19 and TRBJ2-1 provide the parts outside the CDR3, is DGGITQSPKYLFRKEGQNVTLSCEQNLNHDAMYWYRQDPGQGLRLIYYSQIVNDFQKGDIAEGYSVSREKKESFPLTVTSAQKNPTAFYLCASSSAGGISYNEQFFGPGTRLTVL.

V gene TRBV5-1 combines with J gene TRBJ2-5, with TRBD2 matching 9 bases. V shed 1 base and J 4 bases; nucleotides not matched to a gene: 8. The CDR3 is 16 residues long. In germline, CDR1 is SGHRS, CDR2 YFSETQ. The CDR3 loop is CASSLQQAGGSETQYF. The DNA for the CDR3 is TGCGCCAGCAGCTTGCAACAAGCGGGGGGTTCAGAGACCCAGTACTTC.

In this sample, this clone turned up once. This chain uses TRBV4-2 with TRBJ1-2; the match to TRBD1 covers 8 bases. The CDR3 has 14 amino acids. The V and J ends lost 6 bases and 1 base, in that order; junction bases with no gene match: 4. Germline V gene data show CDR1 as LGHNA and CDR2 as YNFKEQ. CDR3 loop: CASSSDRGNYGYTF. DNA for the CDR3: TGTGCCAGCAGTTCAGACAGGGGTAACTATGGCTACACCTTC.

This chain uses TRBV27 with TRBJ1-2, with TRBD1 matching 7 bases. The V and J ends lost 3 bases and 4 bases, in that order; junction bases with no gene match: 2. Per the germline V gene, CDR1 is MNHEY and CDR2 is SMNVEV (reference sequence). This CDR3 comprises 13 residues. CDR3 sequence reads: CASSFGDSYGYTF. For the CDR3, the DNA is TGTGCCAGCAGTTTTGGGGACAGCTATGGCTACACCTTC.

CDR3 protein: CASSPSEIRNTEAFF. The CDR3 DNA is TGTGCCAGCAGCCCCAGTGAGATACGGAACACTGAAGCTTTCTTT. The gene calls are TRBV7-9 and TRBJ1-1; D is unclear. This CDR3 contains 15 residues. Trimming left V 5 bases short and J 1 base short, with 14 bases between. CDR1 and CDR2 (germline): SEHNR, FQNEAQ (reference sequence).

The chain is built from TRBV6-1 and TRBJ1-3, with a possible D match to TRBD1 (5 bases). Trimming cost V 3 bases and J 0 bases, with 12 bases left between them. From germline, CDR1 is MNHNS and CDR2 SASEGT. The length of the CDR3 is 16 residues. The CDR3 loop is CASSEVTGTSGNTIYF. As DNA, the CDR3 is TGTGCCAGCAGTGAGGTAACAGGTACCTCTGGAAACACCATATATTTT.

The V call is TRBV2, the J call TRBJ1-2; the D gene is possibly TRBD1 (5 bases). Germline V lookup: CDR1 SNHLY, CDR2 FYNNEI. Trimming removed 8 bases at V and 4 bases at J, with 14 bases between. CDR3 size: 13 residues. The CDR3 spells CASPSSGAYGYTF. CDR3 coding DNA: TGTGCCAGCCCTTCGTCCGGGGCCTATGGCTACACCTTC.

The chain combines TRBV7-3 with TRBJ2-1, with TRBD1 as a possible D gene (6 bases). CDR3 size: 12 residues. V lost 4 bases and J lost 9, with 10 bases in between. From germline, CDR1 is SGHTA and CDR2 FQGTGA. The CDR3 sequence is CASSSGEGEQFF. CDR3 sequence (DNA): TGTGCCAGCAGCTCAGGGGAAGGTGAGCAGTTCTTC.

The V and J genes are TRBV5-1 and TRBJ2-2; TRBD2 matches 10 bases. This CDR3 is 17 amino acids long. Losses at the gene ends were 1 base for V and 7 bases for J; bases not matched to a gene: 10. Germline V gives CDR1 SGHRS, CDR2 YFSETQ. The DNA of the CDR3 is TGCGCCAGCAGCTTGAGGGCTAGCGGGGGCTTCGGCGGGGAGCTGTTTTTT. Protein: CASSLRASGGFGGELFF.